The subject of this entry is one T cell receptor beta chain. Profiling relied on immunoSEQ multiplex PCR, and the TCRdb table lists in-frame clones only, not all of them. The sample includes around 41,000 clones, over 60% of them seen just once. All patients experienced relapse after autologous stem cell transplantation, and brentuximab vedotin exposure was variable. The data were obtained in a study of PD-1 blockade in classical Hodgkin lymphoma. After removal of 7 bases from V and 4 bases from J, the junction contained 10 bases not matched to a gene. CDR1 is SQVTM and CDR2 is ANQGSEA in the germline V gene. This CDR3 has 14 residues.

This receptor was obtained from a human donor with classical Hodgkin lymphoma. The material was peripheral blood mononuclear cells (PBMCs), obtained at baseline. V is TRBV29-1 and J is TRBJ1-5; 7 bases agree with TRBD1. The chain's CDR3 is CSAVGTESNQPQHF. The CDR3 nucleotides are TGCAGCGCCGTTGGGACAGAGAGTAATCAGCCCCAGCATTTT.